A selection of T cell receptor beta chains follows, all from one sample in a study of T cell changes during pregnancy in multiple sclerosis. Sequencing used immunoSEQ multiplex PCR; TCRdb keeps in-frame clones, though not all of them. The sample has over 50,000 clones; about 83% are singletons. Material: peripheral blood from another person, used as feeder cells. The receptor source for this set is a human donor whose cells served as feeder cells for cultures in a pregnancy study. The CDR3 runs from the conserved cysteine through the conserved F or W. Fields, in order: D gene, V gene, clone size, J gene, CDR3 protein, CDR3 DNA. The D gene is left open where the match is weak. Clone size is given for some rows only: seen once, a few or many times, or a class if the clone is expanded.

>NA|TRBV6-1|NA|TRBJ1-2
CASSESSAGNGYTF
TGTGCCAGCAGTGAGTCATCGGCGGGGAATGGCTACACCTTC
>TRBD1|TRBV25-1|NA|TRBJ1-4
CASTDPGQGGEKLFF
TGTGCCAGCACCGACCCGGGACAGGGTGGGGAAAAACTGTTTTTT
>NA|TRBV19|NA|TRBJ2-4
CASSMFRGGLAKNIQYF
TGTGCCAGTAGTATGTTCCGGGGTGGGTTGGCCAAAAACATTCAGTACTTC
>NA|TRBV7-2|NA|TRBJ2-1
CASSSSGGTLEQFF
TGTGCCAGCAGCTCGTCCGGGGGCACTCTAGAGCAGTTCTTC
>NA|TRBV5-1|NA|TRBJ2-1
CASTPDGTEQFF
TGCGCCAGCACCCCGGACGGAACTGAGCAGTTCTTC
>NA|TRBV6-4|few|TRBJ1-5
CASSPDANQPQHF
TGTGCCAGCAGTCCGGACGCGAATCAGCCCCAGCATTTT
>TRBD2|TRBV30|NA|TRBJ2-7
CASSLAGSYEQYF
TGTGCCTCCTCACTAGCGGGATCCTACGAGCAGTACTTC
>NA|TRBV11-2|NA|TRBJ2-1
CASSPAGGAYNEQFF
TGTGCCAGCAGCCCGGCCGGGGGAGCATACAATGAGCAGTTCTTC
>NA|TRBV29-1|NA|TRBJ1-2
CSVEDRGDGGGNGYTF
TGCAGCGTTGAAGACCGAGGGGACGGCGGGGGGAATGGCTACACCTTC
>NA|TRBV28|NA|TRBJ1-1
CATRGQGNTEAFF
TGTGCCACCAGAGGGCAAGGGAACACTGAAGCTTTCTTT
>NA|TRBV2|NA|TRBJ2-2
CASSEAAQNGELFF
TGTGCCAGCAGTGAAGCCGCCCAGAACGGGGAGCTGTTTTTT
>NA|TRBV7-9|NA|TRBJ1-2
CASRGGEDYTF
TGTGCCAGCAGGGGAGGGGAGGACTACACCTTC
>NA|TRBV19|NA|TRBJ2-3
CASSEGGPDTQYF
TGTGCCAGTAGTGAGGGGGGCCCAGATACGCAGTATTTT
>NA|TRBV6-5|NA|TRBJ1-2
CASSYSRFDGYTF
TGTGCCAGCAGTTACTCCAGGTTTGATGGCTACACCTTC
>NA|TRBV28|once|TRBJ1-1
CASSLPPTRRQNTEAFF
TGTGCCAGCAGTTTACCCCCGACCCGCAGGCAGAACACTGAAGCTTTCTTT
>NA|TRBV4-2|NA|TRBJ2-7
CASSREGSGSSYEQYF
TGTGCCAGCAGCCGTGAGGGTAGCGGCAGCTCCTACGAGCAGTACTTC
>TRBD2|TRBV5-1|NA|TRBJ2-1
CASSFGGRGNNEQFF
TGCGCCAGCAGCTTTGGAGGGAGGGGAAACAATGAGCAGTTCTTC
>TRBD1|TRBV6-5|NA|TRBJ1-1
CASSYGTEVEAFF
TGTGCCAGCAGTTATGGGACAGAAGTTGAAGCTTTCTTT
>NA|TRBV21-1|NA|TRBJ2-3
CASSIPGTSPLTDTQYF
TGTGCCAGCAGCATTCCCGGGACTAGCCCCTTAACAGATACGCAGTATTTT
>NA|TRBV11-2|NA|TRBJ2-1
CASSSGTESSYNEQFF
TGTGCCAGCAGCTCAGGGACGGAGAGCTCCTACAATGAGCAGTTCTTC
>TRBD1|TRBV5-4|NA|TRBJ1-3
CASSLGTGANTIYF
TGTGCCAGCAGCTTGGGGACAGGGGCGAACACCATATATTTT
>NA|TRBV4-3|NA|TRBJ2-3
CASSDGQLGLTDTQYF
TGCGCCAGCAGCGACGGCCAGTTGGGGCTCACAGATACGCAGTATTTT
>TRBD1|TRBV27|NA|TRBJ1-3
CASSPLGQGAGNTIYF
TGTGCCAGCAGCCCATTGGGACAGGGGGCTGGAAACACCATATATTTT
>NA|TRBV28|NA|TRBJ2-1
CASSLQGQYNEQFF
TGTGCCAGCAGTTTACAGGGCCAGTACAATGAGCAGTTCTTC
>TRBD1|TRBV9|few|TRBJ1-2
CASSVGQGRSYGYTF
TGTGCCAGCAGCGTAGGACAGGGAAGGAGCTATGGCTACACCTTC
>TRBD2|TRBV9|NA|TRBJ2-3
CASSAYTSGMSTDTQYF
TGTGCCAGCAGTGCATACACTAGCGGGATGAGCACAGATACGCAGTATTTT
>NA|TRBV30|NA|TRBJ2-3
CAWRPHGSIVGDTQYF
TGTGCCTGGAGGCCTCATGGCAGCATCGTGGGAGATACGCAGTATTTT
>NA|TRBV10-1|few|TRBJ1-4
CASRKQGGKLFF
TGCGCCAGCAGAAAACAGGGCGGCAAACTGTTTTTT
>NA|TRBV6-5|once|TRBJ2-7
CASSYGLEVYEQYF
TGTGCCAGCAGTTACGGGCTGGAGGTGTACGAGCAGTACTTC
>TRBD1|TRBV28|once|TRBJ1-1
CASSSSGGGGNTEAFF
TGTGCCAGCAGTTCCTCAGGGGGCGGAGGGAACACTGAAGCTTTCTTT
>TRBD1|TRBV27|NA|TRBJ2-7
CASSRKGQGAYEQYF
TGTGCCAGCAGTAGAAAGGGACAGGGAGCCTACGAGCAGTACTTC
>NA|TRBV5-1|few|TRBJ1-4
CASSFRGANEKLFF
TGCGCCAGCAGCTTCCGTGGGGCTAATGAAAAACTGTTTTTT
>NA|TRBV7-6|NA|TRBJ1-1
CASSLEILGPAGPTEAFF
TGTGCCAGCAGCTTAGAGATATTAGGGCCGGCGGGCCCCACTGAAGCTTTCTTT
>NA|TRBV19|NA|TRBJ2-3
CASSIDAGYTDTQYF
TGTGCCAGTAGTATTGACGCCGGATACACAGATACGCAGTATTTT
>TRBD1|TRBV2|NA|TRBJ2-1
CASSSLQGASYNEQFF
TGTGCCAGCAGTAGTTTACAGGGGGCCTCCTACAATGAGCAGTTCTTC
>NA|TRBV6-5|NA|TRBJ2-7
CASSYSSGANYEQYF
TGTGCCAGCAGTTACTCGTCGGGGGCTAATTACGAGCAGTACTTC
>TRBD2|TRBV7-8|NA|TRBJ2-1
CASSLARTSGGSSYNEQFF
TGTGCCAGCAGCTTAGCTCGGACTAGCGGGGGAAGCTCCTACAATGAGCAGTTCTTC
>NA|TRBV7-6|few|TRBJ2-1
CASSFGLLALDEQFF
TGTGCCAGCAGCTTTGGGCTCCTAGCTTTAGATGAGCAGTTCTTC
>NA|TRBV12-5|many|TRBJ1-1
CASGLVSVEAFF
TGTGCTAGTGGTTTGGTCAGTGTAGAAGCTTTCTTT
>TRBD2|TRBV10-1|NA|TRBJ2-5
CASSESRLAGWETQYF
TGCGCCAGCAGTGAGTCCCGCCTAGCGGGATGGGAGACCCAGTACTTC
>NA|TRBV28|NA|TRBJ1-5
CASSLGVHQPQHF
TGTGCCAGCAGTTTAGGGGTCCACCAGCCCCAGCATTTT